These 13 T cell receptor beta chains were sequenced from one sample in a study of monozygotic twins with inflammatory bowel disease. TCRdb re-analyzed the 5' RACE reads; it lists each CDR3 protein once, without DNA. The clone table shows 300,000 to 350,000 distinct CDR3 sequences, with the ten largest holding approximately 2%. Sequenced input: blood. The receptors were gathered from a human donor with ulcerative colitis or Crohn's disease, or a healthy co-twin of an affected twin (not recorded which).

J is TRBJ2-5 and V is TRBV18; TCRdb returns TRBD1, unconfirmable since there is no DNA. The CDR3 has 14 amino acids. Germline loops: CDR1 KGHSH, CDR2 LQKENI. The CDR3 here is CASSPGQIQETQYF.

J is TRBJ1-2 and V is TRBV9. The germline V gene has CDR1 SGDLS and CDR2 YYNGEE. The CDR3 has 15 amino acids. CDR3 loop: CASSVGGSVNYGYTF.

The chain links TRBV27 to TRBJ1-6. The germline V gene encodes CDR1 MNHEY and CDR2 SMNVEV (reference sequence). This CDR3 comprises 14 residues. CDR3 region: CASSPISGNSPLHF.

The CDR3 is CASSDWNDEQYF. The V and J genes are TRBV25-1 and TRBJ2-7. Germline V gives CDR1 MGHDK, CDR2 SYGVNS. This CDR3 comprises 12 residues.

V and J are TRBV5-1 and TRBJ1-6. This CDR3 has 16 residues. CDR1 and CDR2 (germline): SGHRS, YFSETQ. The CDR3 loop is CASSLDGDVMSSPLHF.

V gene TRBV7-8 combines with J gene TRBJ2-3. The CDR3 runs 14 residues. CDR1 SGHVS and CDR2 FQNEAQ come from the germline V gene. Here the CDR3 reads CASSVTLVRDTQYF.

The chain couples TRBV7-2 to TRBJ2-5. The CDR3 loop spans 14 amino acids. CDR1 is SGHTA, CDR2 FQGNSA, per germline. CDR3 sequence reads: CASIIGPAQETQYF.

The chain has TRBV20-1 and TRBJ2-7; the TRBD1 assignment by TCRdb is unverifiable without DNA. CDR3 size: 16 residues. The germline V gene encodes CDR1 DFQATT and CDR2 SNEGSKA (reference sequence). The CDR3 protein is CSARDLRGQNSYEQYF.

This chain links TRBV4-1 with TRBJ2-3; TCRdb's assignment of TRBD2 cannot be checked, as there is no DNA. This CDR3 is built from 18 residues. In germline, CDR1 is MGHRA, CDR2 YSYEKL. CDR3 in amino acids: CASSQDKLWDSAADTQYF.

The chain employs TRBV19 and TRBJ2-1. Germline V gene sequence: CDR1 LNHDA, CDR2 SQIVND (reference sequence). CDR3 length equals 15 residues. The CDR3: CASSMVGSSYNEQFF.

V gene TRBV6-1 combines with J gene TRBJ2-2; TCRdb's assignment of TRBD1 cannot be checked, as there is no DNA. The germline V gene has CDR1 MNHNS and CDR2 SASEGT. This CDR3 region has 15 residues. CDR3 sequence reads: CASSRGIVNTGELFF.

The chain uses TRBV25-1 and TRBJ1-3; the TCRdb call, TRBD1, lacks DNA for checking. Germline lookup yields CDR1 MGHDK and CDR2 SYGVNS. This CDR3 has 16 residues. The chain's CDR3 is CASSVGDRVSGNTIYF. Complete variable domain (other parts from reference TRBV25-1 and TRBJ1-3): EADIYQTPRYLVIGTGKKITLECSQTMGHDKMYWYQQDPGMELHLIHYSYGVNSTEKGDLSSESTVSRIRTEHFPLTLESARPSHTSQYLCASSVGDRVSGNTIYFGEGSWLTVV.

The chain's CDR3 is CASRIRKTSGISNEQFF. This chain uses TRBV6-1 with TRBJ2-1; without DNA, the TCRdb call of TRBD2 cannot be checked. The CDR3 covers 17 residues. The germline CDR1 and CDR2 sequences are MNHNS and SASEGT.